The present T cell receptor beta chain was sequenced within a study of metastatic and nonmetastatic thyroid tumors (dated by TCRdb to 2020 to 2021). Regarding the study in general: Repertoires were compared across peripheral blood and tumor or nodule tissue samples from malignant and benign thyroid patients. Overall study outcomes, separate from this receptor: TCR beta diversity was reported as significantly higher in malignant tumors than in benign nodules, in both blood and tumor samples.

The library was obtained by PCR. TCRdb names Illumina HiSeq 4000 as the instrument used. The TCR beta-chain CDR3 region of each patient was profiled by high-throughput sequencing. Concerning the study's data processing: A classifier to discriminate distant-metastatic papillary thyroid cancer patients was built from CDR3 differences across clinicopathological groups. The Shannon index was used to measure repertoire diversity, and the Morisita-Horn index was used to measure how similar tumor and blood repertoires were. TCRdb's own reprocessing of the public reads used fastp at Q25 and MiXCR and kept productive beta chains. In this record, the V and J calls reflect TCRdb's handling and not the investigators' own analysis. The sample has roughly 59,000 clones on record, about 16% of them singletons. Jointly, the top ten make up roughly a tenth of the sample. No patient had received any treatment before thyroid surgery. Using T-cell receptor beta sequencing, the researchers looked back retrospectively at clinical samples from patients, gathered between the early 2010s and the late 2010s.

This clone appeared many times. The specificity of this receptor is unknown. No base-level quality is on record; no much larger clone is a single base apart. Per the germline V gene, LGHNA is the CDR1 and YNFKEQ is the CDR2. The CDR3 starts with the cysteine, ends with the phenylalanine, and has 12 residues. Only the CDR3 portion is preserved as DNA: 36 bases, with reading frame beginning at the first base. The V and J ends are trimmed by 2 bases and 2 bases, leaving 3 bases between them. The sequenced sample consisted of blood. The chain was built from TRBV4-2 and TRBJ1-1, with the D gene not confidently named. The clonotype comes from a male donor with papillary thyroid cancer or a benign thyroid nodule (not recorded which). Some clones in this sample may be carry-over from other donors' samples. The CDR3 reads as follows: CASSQSNTEAFF. The DNA sequence reads TGTGCCAGCAGCCAAAGCAACACTGAAGCTTTCTTT.